This record covers a single T cell receptor (beta chain). Libraries were prepared by immunoSEQ multiplex PCR; TCRdb keeps only in-frame clonotypes and omits some of them. The table has fewer than 90,000 clones, 94% seen once. These data belong to a study of T cell changes during pregnancy in multiple sclerosis. The CDR3 covers 15 residues. The ends were cut back, 4 bases at V and 2 bases at J, with 14 bases in the middle. The germline gives CDR1 MDHEN, CDR2 SYDVKM. The source was peripheral blood, collected after pregnancy. This TCR was sampled from a female donor in good health, enrolled as a control in a pregnancy study. J is TRBJ1-1 and V is TRBV28, with a possible D match to TRBD1 (5 bases). DNA of the CDR3: TGTGCCAGCAGTTCGGTCTCCCAGGGAAACACTGAAGCTTTCTTT. This gives the protein CASSSVSQGNTEAFF.